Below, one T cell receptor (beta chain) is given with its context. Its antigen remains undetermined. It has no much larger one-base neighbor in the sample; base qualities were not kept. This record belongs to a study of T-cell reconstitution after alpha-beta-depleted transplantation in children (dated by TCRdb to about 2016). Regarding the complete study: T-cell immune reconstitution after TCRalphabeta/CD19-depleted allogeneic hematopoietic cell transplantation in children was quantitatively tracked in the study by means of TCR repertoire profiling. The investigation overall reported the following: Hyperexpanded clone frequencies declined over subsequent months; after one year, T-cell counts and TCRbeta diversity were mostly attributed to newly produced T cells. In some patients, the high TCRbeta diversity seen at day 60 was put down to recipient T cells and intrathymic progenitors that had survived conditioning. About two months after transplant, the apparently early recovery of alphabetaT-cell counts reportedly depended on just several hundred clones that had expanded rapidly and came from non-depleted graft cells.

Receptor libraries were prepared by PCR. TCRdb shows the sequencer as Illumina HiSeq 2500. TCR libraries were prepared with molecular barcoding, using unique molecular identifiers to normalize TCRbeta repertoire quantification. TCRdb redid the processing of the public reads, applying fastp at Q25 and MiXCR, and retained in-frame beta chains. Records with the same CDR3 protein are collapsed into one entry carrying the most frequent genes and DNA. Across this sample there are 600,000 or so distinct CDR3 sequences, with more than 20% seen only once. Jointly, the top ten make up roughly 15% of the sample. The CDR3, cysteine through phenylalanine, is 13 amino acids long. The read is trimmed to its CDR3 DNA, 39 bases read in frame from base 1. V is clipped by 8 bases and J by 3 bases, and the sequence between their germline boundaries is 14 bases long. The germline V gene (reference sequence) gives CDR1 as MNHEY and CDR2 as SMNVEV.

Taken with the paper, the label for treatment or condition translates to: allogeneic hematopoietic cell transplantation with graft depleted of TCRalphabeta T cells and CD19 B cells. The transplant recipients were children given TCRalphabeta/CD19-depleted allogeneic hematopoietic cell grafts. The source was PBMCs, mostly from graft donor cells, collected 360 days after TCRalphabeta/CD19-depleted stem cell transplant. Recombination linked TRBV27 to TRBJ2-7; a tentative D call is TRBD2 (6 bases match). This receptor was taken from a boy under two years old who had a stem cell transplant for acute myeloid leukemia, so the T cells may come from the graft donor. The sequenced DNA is TGTGCCAGCTCTTATTTGGGGGGCTACGAGCAGTACTTC. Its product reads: CASSYLGGYEQYF.